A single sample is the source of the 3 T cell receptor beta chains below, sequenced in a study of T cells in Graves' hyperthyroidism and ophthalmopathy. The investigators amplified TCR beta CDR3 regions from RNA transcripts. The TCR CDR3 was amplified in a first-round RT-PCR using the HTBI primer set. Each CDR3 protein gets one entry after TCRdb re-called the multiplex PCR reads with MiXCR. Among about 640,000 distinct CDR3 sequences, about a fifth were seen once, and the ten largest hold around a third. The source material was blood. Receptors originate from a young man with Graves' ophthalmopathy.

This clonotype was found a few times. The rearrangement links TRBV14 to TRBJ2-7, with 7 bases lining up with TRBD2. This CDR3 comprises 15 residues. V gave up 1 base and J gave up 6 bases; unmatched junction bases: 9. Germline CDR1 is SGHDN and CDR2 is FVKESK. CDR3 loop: CASSQALAEPLEQYF. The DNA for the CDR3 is TGTGCCAGCAGCCAAGCCCTAGCGGAACCCCTCGAGCAGTACTTC.

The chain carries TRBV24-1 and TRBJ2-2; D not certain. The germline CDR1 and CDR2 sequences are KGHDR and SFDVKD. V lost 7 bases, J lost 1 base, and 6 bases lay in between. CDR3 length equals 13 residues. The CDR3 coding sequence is TGTGCCACCAGGGGTATGAACACCGGGGAGCTGTTTTTT. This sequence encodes CATRGMNTGELFF.

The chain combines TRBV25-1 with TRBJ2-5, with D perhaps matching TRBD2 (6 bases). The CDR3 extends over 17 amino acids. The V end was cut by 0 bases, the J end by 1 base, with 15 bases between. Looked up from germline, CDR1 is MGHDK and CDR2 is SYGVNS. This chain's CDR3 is CASSEYPLTRSQETQYF. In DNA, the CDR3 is TGTGCCAGCAGTGAATATCCCTTGACTAGATCCCAAGAGACCCAGTACTTC.